A selection of T cell receptor beta chains follows, all from one sample in a study of Tregs in tolerant kidney transplant recipients. The assay was immunoSEQ multiplex PCR, and TCRdb's table has in-frame clones only and misses some. The sample yields about 55,000 clones, over 80% seen once. The sequences come from CD8+ T cells from blood (PBMCs), collected 24 months after the transplant. Receptors originate from a human patient who received a combined kidney and bone marrow transplant. A subset of T cells may come from the graft donor. Each CDR3 is given with its conserved first and last residue.

j_call v_call cdr3_aa
TRBJ2-3 TRBV10-3 CAIRVAESTDTQYF
TRBJ2-1 TRBV18 CASSLASGGYNEQFF
TRBJ2-6 TRBV7-8 CASSLRRESGGLGLTF
TRBJ2-2 TRBV9 CASSDRLPGTGDMYTGELFF
TRBJ2-2 TRBV29-1 CSAGLDTGELFF
TRBJ1-5 TRBV27 CASSTRTGDLGNQPQHF
TRBJ2-3 TRBV4-3 CASSRNERTDTQYF
TRBJ2-4 TRBV11-3 CASSLDGRGPLRNIQYF
TRBJ1-5 TRBV15 CATSRDRTVNQPQHF
TRBJ1-1 TRBV28 CASSLLGQGAYTEAFF
TRBJ1-4 TRBV21-1 CASSARDRGDEKLFF
TRBJ1-4 TRBV7-2 CASSFLGDEKLFF
TRBJ1-5 TRBV29-1 CSVDSGFYWSENYNQPQHF
TRBJ1-6 TRBV28 CASSFFFSYNSPLHF
TRBJ1-2 TRBV14 CASSQTTSDRINGYTF
TRBJ1-2 TRBV7-9 CASSSYRAGYYGYTF
TRBJ2-3 TRBV9 CASSRLAGASLTDTQYF
TRBJ2-3 TRBV7-2 CASSVGPLADKDTQYF
TRBJ2-4 TRBV14 CASSPKGREGAKNIQYF
TRBJ2-2 TRBV5-6 CASSLGSGAGTGELFF
TRBJ2-5 TRBV7-9 CASSSEIWETQYF
TRBJ2-1 TRBV6-1 CASNLLAGNYNEQFF
TRBJ1-2 TRBV14 CASSQGQVDGYTF
TRBJ2-7 TRBV2 CASSDVGSVGYEQYF
TRBJ2-1 TRBV6-5 CASSPGTSVVEQFF
TRBJ1-6 TRBV19 CASSPGTAYSPLHF
TRBJ2-1 TRBV7-8 CASSLSSGSLYNEQFF
TRBJ2-2 TRBV7-9 CASSSGVAGDTGELFF
TRBJ2-5 TRBV5-6 CASSSGTGVLETQYF
TRBJ2-7 TRBV4-3 CASSQEFAGGYEQYF
TRBJ2-1 TRBV19 CASSMSSGGYNEQFF